This is a list of T cell receptor beta chains from one sample in a study of shared clonotypes between healthy human individuals. Profiling relied on immunoSEQ multiplex PCR, and the TCRdb table lists in-frame clones only, not all of them. The sample has roughly 1 million clones; approximately 68% are singletons. Material for sequencing was memory CD4+ T cells sorted from blood. The receptors shown here come from a man aged 18 to 30 in good health. Each CDR3 is given with its conserved first and last residue. A D gene is named only where the DNA matches it firmly. Clone size appears in some rows only: once, few, many, or a class for an expanded clone.

d_gene,v_gene,j_gene,abundance,CDR3aa,CDR3nt
-,TRBV6-4,TRBJ1-4,-,CASSETAGTNEKLFF,TGTGCCAGCAGTGAAACGGCAGGTACTAATGAAAAACTGTTTTTT
-,TRBV18,TRBJ2-1,-,CASSRDRSSYNEQFF,TGTGCCAGCTCACGGGACCGTAGCTCCTACAATGAGCAGTTCTTC
-,TRBV7-2,TRBJ2-7,-,CASSLRVNEQYF,TGTGCCAGCAGCTTAAGGGTTAACGAGCAGTACTTC
TRBD1,TRBV7-9,TRBJ2-1,-,CASSLRQGSAYNEQFF,TGTGCCAGCAGCCTTAGACAGGGGTCCGCCTACAATGAGCAGTTCTTC
-,TRBV30,TRBJ1-2,-,CAGNEDNYGYTF,TGTGCCGGGAACGAGGACAACTATGGCTACACCTTC
-,TRBV10-3,TRBJ2-7,-,CAISESREQYF,TGTGCCATCAGTGAATCAAGGGAACAGTACTTC
-,TRBV28,TRBJ1-5,few,CASSSDQPQHF,TGTGCCAGCAGTTCCGATCAGCCCCAGCATTTT
-,TRBV6-5,TRBJ2-5,-,CASRISETQYF,TGTGCCAGCCGGATATCAGAGACCCAGTACTTC
-,TRBV15,TRBJ1-1,-,CATSRATEAFF,TGTGCCACCAGCAGAGCCACTGAAGCTTTCTTT
TRBD1,TRBV5-1,TRBJ1-1,-,CASSIRDRDSTEAFF,TGCGCCAGCAGCATTAGGGACAGGGACTCCACTGAAGCTTTCTTT
-,TRBV6-5,TRBJ1-5,-,CASSGTFSNQPQHF,TGTGCCAGCAGCGGGACATTTAGCAATCAGCCCCAGCATTTT
TRBD1,TRBV2,TRBJ2-5,-,CASRGQGLGETQYF,TGTGCCAGCAGGGGACAGGGGCTGGGGGAGACCCAGTACTTC
TRBD2,TRBV4-1,TRBJ2-7,-,CASSPSGSLSYEQYF,TGCGCCAGCAGCCCTAGCGGGAGCCTCTCCTACGAGCAGTACTTC
-,TRBV30,TRBJ2-1,-,CAWSRSGADEQFF,TGTGCCTGGAGTCGGTCGGGAGCCGATGAGCAGTTCTTC
TRBD1,TRBV18,TRBJ2-7,-,CASSRDRSSYEQYF,TGTGCCAGCTCACGGGACAGGAGCTCCTACGAGCAGTACTTC
TRBD1,TRBV5-1,TRBJ2-7,-,CASSLWGQAYEQYF,TGCGCCAGCAGCTTGTGGGGACAGGCCTACGAGCAGTACTTC
-,TRBV7-2,TRBJ2-2,once,CASSPQASNTGELFF,TGTGCCAGCAGCCCACAGGCTTCGAACACCGGGGAGCTGTTTTTT
-,TRBV19,TRBJ1-4,once,CASSFYEKLFF,TGTGCCAGTAGTTTTTATGAAAAACTGTTTTTT
-,TRBV9,TRBJ1-1,-,CASSVAGGAQNTEAFF,TGTGCCAGCAGCGTAGCGGGCGGGGCTCAGAACACTGAAGCTTTCTTT
-,TRBV6-6,TRBJ1-5,many,CASSYGVSNQPQHF,TGTGCCAGCAGTTATGGAGTTAGCAATCAGCCCCAGCATTTT
-,TRBV30,TRBJ1-5,-,CAWAPSRGGLGSNQPQHF,TGTGCCTGGGCCCCTAGCCGGGGGGGTCTAGGTAGCAATCAGCCCCAGCATTTT
-,TRBV14,TRBJ2-5,-,CASSQGRRETQYF,TGTGCCAGCAGCCAAGGTCGAAGGGAGACCCAGTACTTC
-,TRBV25-1,TRBJ1-4,-,CATSRRGTYNEKLFF,TGTGCCACCTCCCGGAGGGGGACCTATAATGAAAAACTGTTTTTT
-,TRBV30,TRBJ1-6,few,CAWSVGVSSNSPLHF,TGTGCCTGGAGTGTAGGGGTATCTTCAAATTCACCCCTCCACTTT
TRBD1,TRBV5-6,TRBJ1-4,-,CASSLVWGRGNEKLFF,TGTGCCAGCAGCTTGGTTTGGGGCAGGGGGAATGAAAAACTGTTTTTT
-,TRBV5-1,TRBJ2-7,-,CASSLVGRGGYEQYF,TGCGCCAGCAGCTTGGTGGGAAGGGGTGGCTACGAGCAGTACTTC
-,TRBV27,TRBJ1-1,-,CASGSVGTEAFF,TGTGCCAGCGGGTCCGTGGGAACTGAAGCTTTCTTT
-,TRBV28,TRBJ1-2,-,CASSPTSGYTF,TGTGCCAGCAGCCCCACGAGTGGCTACACCTTC
-,TRBV2,TRBJ1-6,-,CASSEGGGSPLHF,TGTGCCAGCAGTGAAGGGGGGGGTTCACCCCTCCACTTT
TRBD1,TRBV18,TRBJ2-6,-,CASSQSTGQGGSGANVLTF,TGTGCCAGCTCACAATCGACCGGACAGGGGGGGTCTGGGGCCAACGTCCTGACTTTC
-,TRBV5-8,TRBJ2-7,-,CASSGASGWGYEQYF,TGTGCCAGCAGCGGTGCGAGTGGCTGGGGTTACGAGCAGTACTTC
-,TRBV27,TRBJ2-4,-,CASSSSLRNIQYF,TGTGCCAGCAGTTCCAGTTTAAGGAACATTCAGTACTTC
-,TRBV5-1,TRBJ1-2,-,CASSLDGGIYYGYTF,TGCGCCAGCAGCTTGGACGGGGGAATATACTATGGCTACACCTTC
-,TRBV7-2,TRBJ2-1,-,CASSFRDPGQFF,TGTGCCAGCAGCTTCCGGGACCCCGGGCAGTTCTTC
-,TRBV28,TRBJ2-5,-,CASSLIGNGETQYF,TGTGCCAGCAGTTTGATCGGGAACGGAGAGACCCAGTACTTC
-,TRBV9,TRBJ1-5,-,CASSGNQPQHF,TGTGCCAGCAGCGGAAATCAGCCCCAGCATTTT
TRBD2,TRBV5-1,TRBJ2-1,-,CASSLGTSGGEQFF,TGCGCCAGCAGCTTGGGGACTAGCGGGGGAGAGCAGTTCTTC
-,TRBV6-1,TRBJ2-3,-,CASSEARGNTDTQYF,TGTGCCAGCAGTGAAGCAAGGGGGAACACAGATACGCAGTATTTT
TRBD2,TRBV7-2,TRBJ2-7,-,CASSVPHGRVESYEQYF,TGTGCCAGCAGCGTCCCTCACGGGAGGGTGGAGTCCTACGAGCAGTACTTC
-,TRBV27,TRBJ1-4,-,CASSLSSQIRDEKLFF,TGTGCCAGCAGTTTATCTTCACAGATTAGGGATGAAAAACTGTTTTTT
-,TRBV7-2,TRBJ1-2,-,CASSLLGGGAYYGYTF,TGTGCCAGCAGCTTACTAGGTGGAGGGGCATACTATGGCTACACCTTC
-,TRBV19,TRBJ2-2,-,CASSTPGGGNTGELFF,TGTGCCAGTAGTACGCCCGGGGGCGGGAACACCGGGGAGCTGTTTTTT
TRBD1,TRBV27,TRBJ2-7,-,CASSLSGTGRYEQYF,TGTGCCAGCAGTTTGTCCGGGACAGGGAGGTACGAGCAGTACTTC
-,TRBV7-9,TRBJ2-5,-,CASSAAGTWETQYF,TGTGCCAGCAGCGCAGCCGGGACTTGGGAGACCCAGTACTTC
TRBD2,TRBV9,TRBJ2-2,-,CASSVGGTSGSSHGELFF,TGTGCCAGCAGCGTGGGGGGAACTAGCGGGAGTTCGCACGGGGAGCTGTTTTTT